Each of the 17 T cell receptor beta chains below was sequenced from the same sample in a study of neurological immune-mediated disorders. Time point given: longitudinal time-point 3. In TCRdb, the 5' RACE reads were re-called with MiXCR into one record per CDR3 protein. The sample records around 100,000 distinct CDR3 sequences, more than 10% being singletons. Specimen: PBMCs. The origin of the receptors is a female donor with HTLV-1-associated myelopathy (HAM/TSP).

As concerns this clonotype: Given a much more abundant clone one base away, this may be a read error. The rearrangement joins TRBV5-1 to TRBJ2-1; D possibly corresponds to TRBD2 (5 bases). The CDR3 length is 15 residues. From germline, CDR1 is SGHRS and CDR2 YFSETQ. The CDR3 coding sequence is TGCGCCAGCAGCTTCCTCCGGGATGAAGACAATGAGAAGTTCTTC. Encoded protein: CASSFLRDEDNEKFF. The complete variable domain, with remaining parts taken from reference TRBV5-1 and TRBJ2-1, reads KAGVTQTPRYLIKTRGQQVTLSCSPISGHRSVSWYQQTPGQGLQFLFEYFSETQRNKGNFPGRFSGRQFSNSRSEMNVSTLELGDSALYLCASSFLRDEDNEKFFGPGTRLTVL.

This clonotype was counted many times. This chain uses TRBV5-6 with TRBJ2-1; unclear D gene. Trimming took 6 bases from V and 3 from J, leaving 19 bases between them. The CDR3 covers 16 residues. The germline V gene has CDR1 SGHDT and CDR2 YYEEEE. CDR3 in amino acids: CASTRWANSIYNEQFF. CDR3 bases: TGTGCCAGCACCCGTTGGGCTAACTCCATCTACAATGAGCAGTTCTTC.

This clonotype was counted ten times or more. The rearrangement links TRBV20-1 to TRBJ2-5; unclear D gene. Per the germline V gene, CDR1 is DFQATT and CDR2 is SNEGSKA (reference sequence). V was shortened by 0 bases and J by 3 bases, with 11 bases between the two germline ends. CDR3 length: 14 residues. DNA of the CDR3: TGCAGTGCTAGAGAGGGCCTCGTCAAAGAGACCCAGTACTTC. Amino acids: CSAREGLVKETQYF.

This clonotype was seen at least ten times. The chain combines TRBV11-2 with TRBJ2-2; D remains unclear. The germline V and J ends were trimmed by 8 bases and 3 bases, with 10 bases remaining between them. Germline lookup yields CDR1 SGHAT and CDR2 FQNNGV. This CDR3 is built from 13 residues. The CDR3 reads CASSRTDTGELFF. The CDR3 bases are TGTGCCAGCTCACGGACGGACACCGGGGAGCTGTTTTTT.

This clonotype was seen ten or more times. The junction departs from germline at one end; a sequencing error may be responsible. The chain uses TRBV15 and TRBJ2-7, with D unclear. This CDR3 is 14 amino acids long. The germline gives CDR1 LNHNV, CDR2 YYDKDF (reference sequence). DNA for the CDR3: TGTGCTACCAGCAGAGGCGGCAGCTCCTACGAGCAGTACTTC. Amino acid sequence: CATSRGGSSYEQYF. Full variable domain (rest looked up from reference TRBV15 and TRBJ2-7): DAMVIQNPRYQVTQFGKPVTLSCSQTLNHNVMYWYQQKSSQAPKLLFHYYDKDFNNEADTPDNFQSRRPNTSFCFLDIRSPGLGDTAMYLCATSRGGSSYEQYFGPGTRLTVT.

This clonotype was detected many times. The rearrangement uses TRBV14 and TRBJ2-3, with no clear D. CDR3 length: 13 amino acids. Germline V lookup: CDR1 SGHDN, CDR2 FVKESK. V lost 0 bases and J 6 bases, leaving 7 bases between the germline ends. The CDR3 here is CASSQEIGDTQYF. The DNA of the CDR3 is TGTGCCAGCAGCCAAGAGATCGGCGATACGCAGTATTTT.

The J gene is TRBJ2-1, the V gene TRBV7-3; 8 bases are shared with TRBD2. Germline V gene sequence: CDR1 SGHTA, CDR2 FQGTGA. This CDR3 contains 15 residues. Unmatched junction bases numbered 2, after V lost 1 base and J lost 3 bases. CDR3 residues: CASSLNGGGYNEQFF. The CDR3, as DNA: TGTGCCAGCAGCTTAAACGGGGGGGGCTACAATGAGCAGTTCTTC.

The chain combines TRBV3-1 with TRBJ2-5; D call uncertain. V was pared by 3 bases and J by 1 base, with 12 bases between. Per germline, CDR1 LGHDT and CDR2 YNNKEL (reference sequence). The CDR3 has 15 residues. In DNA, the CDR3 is TGTGCCAGCAGCCACATCGAGACACGCCAAGAGACCCAGTACTTC. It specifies CASSHIETRQETQYF.

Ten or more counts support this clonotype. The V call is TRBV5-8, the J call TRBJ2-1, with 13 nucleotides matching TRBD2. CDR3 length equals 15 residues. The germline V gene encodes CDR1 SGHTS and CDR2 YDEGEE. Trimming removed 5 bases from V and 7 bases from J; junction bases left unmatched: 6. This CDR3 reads CASRLAGGPSNEQFF. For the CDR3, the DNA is TGTGCCAGCAGACTAGCGGGGGGGCCATCGAATGAGCAGTTCTTC.

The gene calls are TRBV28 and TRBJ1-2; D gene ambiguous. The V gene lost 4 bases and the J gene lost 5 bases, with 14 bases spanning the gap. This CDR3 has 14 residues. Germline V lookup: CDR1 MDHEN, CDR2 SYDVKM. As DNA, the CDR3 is TGTGCCAGCAGTTCCCTGGGCAGTCGGTATGGCTACACCTTC. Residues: CASSSLGSRYGYTF.

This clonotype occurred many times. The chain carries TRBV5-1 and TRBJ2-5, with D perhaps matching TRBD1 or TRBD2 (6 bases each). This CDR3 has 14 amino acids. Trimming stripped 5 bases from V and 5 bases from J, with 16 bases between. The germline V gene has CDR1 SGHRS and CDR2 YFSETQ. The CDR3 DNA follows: TGCGCCAGCAGAGGTCGGGGGCTCGAGGAGACCCAGTACTTC. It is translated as CASRGRGLEETQYF.

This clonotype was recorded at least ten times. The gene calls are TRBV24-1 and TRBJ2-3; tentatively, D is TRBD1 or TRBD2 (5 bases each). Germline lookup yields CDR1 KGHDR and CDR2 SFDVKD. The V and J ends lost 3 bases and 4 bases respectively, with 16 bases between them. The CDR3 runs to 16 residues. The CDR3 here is CATSDLGRDRADTQYF. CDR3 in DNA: TGTGCCACCAGTGATCTAGGACGGGACCGTGCAGATACGCAGTATTTT.

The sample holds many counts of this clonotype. CDR3 loop: CSAATGPNSGANVLTF. The CDR3 DNA sequence: TGCAGTGCAGCGACAGGACCCAATTCTGGGGCCAACGTCCTGACTTTC. The V gene is TRBV20-1, the J gene TRBJ2-6; maybe TRBD1 (6 bases). Trimming removed 6 bases at V and 1 base at J, with 16 bases between. CDR3 size: 16 residues. CDR1 is DFQATT, CDR2 SNEGSKA, per germline (reference sequence).

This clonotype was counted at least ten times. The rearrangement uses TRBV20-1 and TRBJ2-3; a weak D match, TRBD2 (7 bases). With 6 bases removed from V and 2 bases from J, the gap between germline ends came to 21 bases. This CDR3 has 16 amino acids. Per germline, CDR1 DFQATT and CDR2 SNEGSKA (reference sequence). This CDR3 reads CSATGGFGELTDTQYF. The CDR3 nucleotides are TGCAGTGCGACGGGGGGCTTCGGGGAACTCACAGATACGCAGTATTTT.

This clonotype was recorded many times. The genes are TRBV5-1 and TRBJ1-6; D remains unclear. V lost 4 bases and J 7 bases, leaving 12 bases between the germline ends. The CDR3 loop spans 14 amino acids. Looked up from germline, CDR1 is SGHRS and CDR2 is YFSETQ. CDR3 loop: CASSLFDRNSPLHF. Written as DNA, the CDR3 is TGCGCCAGCAGCCTATTTGACCGAAATTCACCCCTCCACTTT.

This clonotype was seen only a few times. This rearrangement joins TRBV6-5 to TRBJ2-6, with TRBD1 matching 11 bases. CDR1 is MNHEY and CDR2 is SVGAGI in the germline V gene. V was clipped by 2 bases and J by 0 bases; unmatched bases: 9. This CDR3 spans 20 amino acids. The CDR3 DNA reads TGTGCCAGCAGTTACCATTTGGACAGGGGGCTAGCCTCTGGGGCCAACGTCCTGACTTTC. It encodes CASSYHLDRGLASGANVLTF.

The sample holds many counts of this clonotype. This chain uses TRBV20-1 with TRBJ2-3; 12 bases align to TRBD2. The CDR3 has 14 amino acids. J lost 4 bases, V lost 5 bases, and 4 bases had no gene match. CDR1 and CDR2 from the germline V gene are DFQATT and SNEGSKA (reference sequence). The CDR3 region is CSARTSGGSDTQYF. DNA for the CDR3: TGCAGTGCTCGCACTAGCGGGGGGTCAGATACGCAGTATTTT.